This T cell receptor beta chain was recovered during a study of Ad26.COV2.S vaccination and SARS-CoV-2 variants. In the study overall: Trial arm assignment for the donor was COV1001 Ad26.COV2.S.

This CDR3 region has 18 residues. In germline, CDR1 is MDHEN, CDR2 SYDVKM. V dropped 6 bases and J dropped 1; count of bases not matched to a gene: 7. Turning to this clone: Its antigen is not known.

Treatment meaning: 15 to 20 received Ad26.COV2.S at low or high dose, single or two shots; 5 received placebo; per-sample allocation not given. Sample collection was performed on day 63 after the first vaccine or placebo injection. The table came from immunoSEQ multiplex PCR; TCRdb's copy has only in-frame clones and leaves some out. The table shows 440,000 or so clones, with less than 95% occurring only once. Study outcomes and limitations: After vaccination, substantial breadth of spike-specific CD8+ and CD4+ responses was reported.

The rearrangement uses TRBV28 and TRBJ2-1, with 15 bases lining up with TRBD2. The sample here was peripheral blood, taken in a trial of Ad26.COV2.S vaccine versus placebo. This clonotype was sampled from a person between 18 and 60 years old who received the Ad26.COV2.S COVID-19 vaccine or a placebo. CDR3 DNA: TGTGCCAGCAGCTCCGGGACTAGCGGGAGGTTGTCCTACAATGAGCAGTTCTTC. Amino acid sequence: CASSSGTSGRLSYNEQFF.